The 15 T cell receptor beta chains in this list originate from one sample, sequenced in a study of siplizumab effects on memory and regulatory T cells. Clones were read by immunoSEQ multiplex PCR, and TCRdb kept only the in-frame ones, dropping some. The sample has around 100,000 clones, 85% to 95% seen once. The sequenced material came from non-Treg CD4+ T cells sorted from blood. The origin of the receptors is a human donor in good health.

This chain connects TRBV11-2 to TRBJ2-1; D not certain. This CDR3 comprises 13 residues. V dropped 0 bases and J dropped 8 bases, with 8 bases sitting between them. CDR1 and CDR2 (germline): SGHAT, FQNNGV. CDR3 in amino acids: CASSLDTIHEQFF. The CDR3 nucleotides are TGTGCCAGCAGCTTAGATACTATCCATGAGCAGTTCTTC.

This chain uses TRBV5-4 with TRBJ1-1, with D unclear. The CDR3 totals 11 residues. V lost 2 bases and J 5 bases, leaving 4 bases between the germline ends. Germline CDR1 reads SGHNT; CDR2 reads YYREEE (reference sequence). The CDR3 protein is CASSFLTEAFF. The CDR3 DNA follows: TGTGCCAGCAGCTTTTTAACTGAAGCTTTCTTT.

V gene TRBV5-8 combines with J gene TRBJ2-3; D is possibly TRBD1 (6 bases). V lost 2 bases to trimming and J lost 3 bases, with 10 bases between them. CDR3 length: 14 amino acids. Looked up from germline, CDR1 is SGHTS and CDR2 is YDEGEE. The CDR3 bases are TGTGCCAGCAGCTTCTCTAGGGGGACAGATACGCAGTATTTT. It codes for CASSFSRGTDTQYF.

The chain carries TRBV30 and TRBJ2-2; D not resolved. With 0 bases removed from V and 8 bases from J, the gap between germline ends came to 10 bases. The CDR3 spans 13 residues. Looked up from germline, CDR1 is GTSNPN and CDR2 is SVGIG (reference sequence). CDR3 nucleotides: TGTGCCTGGAGTGTACTTAGGGTGGGGGAGCTGTTTTTT. Encoded protein: CAWSVLRVGELFF.

The chain combines TRBV6-6 with TRBJ1-2; D gene uncertain. V was trimmed by 7 bases and J by 2 bases, leaving 5 bases between them. Germline CDR1 MNHNY, CDR2 SVGAGI (reference sequence). The CDR3 contains 11 residues. This CDR3 is CASTSNYGYTF. The CDR3 nucleotides are TGTGCCAGCACCTCCAACTATGGCTACACCTTC.

The chain carries TRBV7-2 and TRBJ1-4; possible D gene TRBD1, 5 bases. The CDR3 is 15 amino acids. V was trimmed by 1 base and J by 7 bases, leaving 13 bases between them. CDR1 SGHTA and CDR2 FQGNSA come from the germline V gene. The CDR3 loop reads CASSLVPRGGEKLFF. Written as DNA, the CDR3 is TGTGCCAGCAGCTTAGTCCCGAGGGGCGGTGAAAAACTGTTTTTT. The full variable domain, in which reference TRBV7-2 and TRBJ1-4 provide the parts outside the CDR3, is GAGVSQSPSNKVTEKGKDVELRCDPISGHTALYWYRQSLGQGLEFLIYFQGNSAPDKSGLPSDRFSAERTGGSVSTLTIQRTQQEDSAVYLCASSLVPRGGEKLFFGSGTQLSVL.

The genes are TRBV5-4 and TRBJ2-3, with unresolved D. The CDR3 loop spans 15 amino acids. Trimming removed 0 bases from V and 1 base from J, with 9 bases in between. CDR1 is SGHNT and CDR2 is YYREEE in the germline V gene (reference sequence). The CDR3 nucleotides read TGTGCCAGCAGCTTGGCGGCCCATCGCACAGATACGCAGTATTTT. Translation: CASSLAAHRTDTQYF. The variable domain in full, completed from reference TRBV5-4 and TRBJ2-3, reads ETGVTQSPTHLIKTRGQQVTLRCSSQSGHNTVSWYQQALGQGPQFIFQYYREEENGRGNFPPRFSGLQFPNYSSELNVNALELDDSALYLCASSLAAHRTDTQYFGPGTRLTVL.

This chain links TRBV5-4 with TRBJ1-4; D not resolved. Germline lookup yields CDR1 SGHNT and CDR2 YYREEE (reference sequence). Trimming took 0 bases from V and 4 from J, leaving 7 bases between them. The CDR3 consists of 14 residues. CDR3 in amino acids: CASSLGTNNEKLFF. The CDR3 region has the DNA TGTGCCAGCAGCTTGGGGACTAATAATGAAAAACTGTTTTTT. Full variable domain (remainder filled in from reference TRBV5-4 and TRBJ1-4): ETGVTQSPTHLIKTRGQQVTLRCSSQSGHNTVSWYQQALGQGPQFIFQYYREEENGRGNFPPRFSGLQFPNYSSELNVNALELDDSALYLCASSLGTNNEKLFFGSGTQLSVL.

Only one count was recorded for this clone. The chain couples TRBV10-3 to TRBJ2-7; 9 positions match TRBD2. Germline lookup yields CDR1 ENHRY and CDR2 SYGVKD. There are 13 residues in the CDR3. V trimming: 6 bases; J trimming: 6 bases; junction bases outside the gene matches: 6. This chain's CDR3 is CAIRTLLAGEQYF. CDR3 coding DNA: TGTGCCATCAGGACGCTACTAGCGGGCGAGCAGTACTTC.

The rearrangement joins TRBV6-5 to TRBJ1-5; D possibly corresponds to TRBD1 (5 bases). Germline CDR1 and CDR2: MNHEY and SVGAGI. Trimming removed 6 bases from V and 0 bases from J, with 12 bases in between. CDR3 length equals 15 residues. The CDR3 nucleotides are TGTGCCAGCAGCTCCGGACAATCTAGCAATCAGCCCCAGCATTTT. Protein product: CASSSGQSSNQPQHF.

This chain uses TRBV6-1 with TRBJ2-7; 11 bases match TRBD1. Trimming removed 7 bases from V and 3 bases from J; junction bases left unmatched: 8. Germline V gives CDR1 MNHNS, CDR2 SASEGT. This CDR3 has 15 residues. The CDR3 region has the DNA TGTGCCAGCACCCGGACAGGGGGCGAAAACTACGAGCAGTACTTC. It encodes CASTRTGGENYEQYF.

V gene TRBV11-3 combines with J gene TRBJ2-4, with 10 bases matching TRBD2. CDR3 length: 18 amino acids. Germline assignment: CDR1 SGHNT and CDR2 YENEEA. Trimming took 3 bases from V and 2 from J; bases not matched to a gene: 10. The CDR3 is CASSFTPGLAKTKNIQYF. CDR3 DNA: TGTGCCAGCAGCTTCACCCCGGGACTAGCGAAGACCAAAAACATTCAGTACTTC. The full variable domain, with the rest looked up from reference TRBV11-3 and TRBJ2-4, is EAGVVQSPRYKIIEKKQPVAFWCNPISGHNTLYWYLQNLGQGPELLIRYENEEAVDDSQLPKDRFSAERLKGVDSTLKIQPAELGDSAVYLCASSFTPGLAKTKNIQYFGAGTRLSVL.

V usage is TRBV7-6 and J usage is TRBJ2-1; 8 positions agree with TRBD2. CDR3 length: 17 amino acids. J gave up 3 bases and V 5 bases, and 12 bases lay outside the gene matches. From germline, CDR1 is SGHVS and CDR2 FNYEAQ. The CDR3 reads CASSPQTSVGDYNEQFF. CDR3 DNA sequence: TGTGCCAGCAGCCCTCAGACTAGCGTGGGGGACTACAATGAGCAGTTCTTC.

This chain links TRBV4-2 with TRBJ2-7, with a tentative D call TRBD2 (5 bases). The V gene's germline CDR1 is LGHNA and CDR2 YNFKEQ. The CDR3 spans 18 residues. V was trimmed by 0 bases and J by 7 bases, leaving 25 bases between them. CDR3 in amino acids: CASSQDLASGGPPWEQYF. The CDR3 coding sequence is TGTGCCAGCAGCCAAGATTTGGCGTCAGGCGGGCCTCCTTGGGAGCAGTACTTC.

This clone has only one observation. The rearrangement links TRBV9 to TRBJ2-3, with a weak D call TRBD1 (5 bases). The CDR3 has 16 amino acids. V lost 1 base and J lost 1, with 13 bases in between. The V gene's germline CDR1 is SGDLS and CDR2 YYNGEE. The CDR3 is CASSVTDTYRTDTQYF. In DNA form, the CDR3 reads TGTGCCAGCAGCGTAACGGACACCTACCGCACAGATACGCAGTATTTT.